This T cell receptor (beta chain) was sequenced for a study of CD4 T cells in relation to SARS-CoV-2 and coronaviruses. Concerning this clone itself: The antigen is not known.

Study-level results: According to naive versus memory sequencing, detected responses are memory recall, not newly primed.

CDR1 and CDR2 (germline): SGHDT, YYEEEE. This CDR3 region has 17 residues. Trimming removed 2 bases from V and 1 base from J; junction bases left unmatched: 9. Generated by immunoSEQ multiplex PCR, the TCRdb table keeps only in-frame clones and is missing some. The sample carries 35,000 to 40,000 clones, more than 75% recorded once. This clonotype originated in an adult with COVID-19. This rearrangement joins TRBV5-6 to TRBJ2-3; TRBD2 aligns across 8 bases. Sequenced material: memory CD4+ T cells from PBMCs. Here the CDR3 DNA reads TGTGCCAGCAGCTTCCGGAGCGGTAGCGGGGGCACAGATACGCAGTATTTT. This codes for CASSFRSGSGGTDTQYF.